The source of this T cell receptor (beta chain) is a study of T cells in localized non-small cell lung cancer. Study observations and caveats: Adjacent lung held a median 57 of the top 100 tumor clones. Heterogeneity within the tumor remains possible, as just one region underwent sequencing. Highest T cell clonality was seen in uninvolved adjacent lung, surpassing that measured in tumor.

V was pared by 2 bases and J by 8 bases, with 12 bases between. This CDR3 comprises 13 residues. Germline V lookup: CDR1 SNHLY, CDR2 FYNNEI. A note on this clone: Its antigen is not identified.

TCRdb's copy holds only in-frame clones and misses some; the assay was immunoSEQ multiplex PCR. The sample records about 40,000 clones, 81% being singletons. Sequenced here: peripheral blood mononuclear cells, sampled before any cancer treatment. V usage is TRBV2 and J usage is TRBJ1-2; D remains ambiguous. This clonotype was sampled from a male donor aged 60 or over with stage II lung adenocarcinoma. The DNA for the CDR3 is TGTGCCAGCAGTGAACAAGGGCTTTGGGGCTACACCTTC. Residues: CASSEQGLWGYTF.